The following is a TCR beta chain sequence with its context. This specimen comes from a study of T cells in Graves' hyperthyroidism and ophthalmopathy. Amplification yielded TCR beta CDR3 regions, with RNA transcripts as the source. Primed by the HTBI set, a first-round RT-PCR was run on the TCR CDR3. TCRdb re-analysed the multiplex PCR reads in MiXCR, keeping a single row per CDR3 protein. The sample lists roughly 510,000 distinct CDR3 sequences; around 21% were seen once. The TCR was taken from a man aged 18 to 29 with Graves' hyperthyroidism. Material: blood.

CDR3 in amino acids: CATCQDSYEQYF. The CDR3 nucleotides read TGTGCCACATGCCAGGACTCCTACGAGCAGTACTTC. V and J are TRBV28 and TRBJ2-7; D unresolved. V lost 10 bases, J lost 0 bases, and 10 bases lay in between. The V gene's germline CDR1 is MDHEN and CDR2 SYDVKM. The CDR3 is 12 residues long.